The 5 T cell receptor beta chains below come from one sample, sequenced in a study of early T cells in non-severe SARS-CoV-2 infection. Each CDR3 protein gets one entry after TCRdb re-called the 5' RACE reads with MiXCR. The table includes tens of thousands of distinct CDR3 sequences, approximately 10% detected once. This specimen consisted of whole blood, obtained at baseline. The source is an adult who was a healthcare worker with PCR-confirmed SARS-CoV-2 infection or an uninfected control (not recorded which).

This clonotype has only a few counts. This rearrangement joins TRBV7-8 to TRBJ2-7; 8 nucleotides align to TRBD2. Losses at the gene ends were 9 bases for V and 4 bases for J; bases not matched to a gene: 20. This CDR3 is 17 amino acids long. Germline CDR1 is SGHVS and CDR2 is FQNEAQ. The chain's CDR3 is CASSLYSGVDEIYEQYF. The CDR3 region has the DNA TGTGCCAGTAGCCTATATAGCGGGGTCGATGAGATTTACGAGCAGTACTTC.

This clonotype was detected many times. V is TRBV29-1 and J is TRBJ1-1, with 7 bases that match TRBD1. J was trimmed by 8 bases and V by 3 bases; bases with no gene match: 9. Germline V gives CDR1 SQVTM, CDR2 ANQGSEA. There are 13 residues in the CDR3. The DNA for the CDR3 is TGCAGCGTTGATCTCGGCAGGGGGATCGAAGCTTTCTTT. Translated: CSVDLGRGIEAFF.

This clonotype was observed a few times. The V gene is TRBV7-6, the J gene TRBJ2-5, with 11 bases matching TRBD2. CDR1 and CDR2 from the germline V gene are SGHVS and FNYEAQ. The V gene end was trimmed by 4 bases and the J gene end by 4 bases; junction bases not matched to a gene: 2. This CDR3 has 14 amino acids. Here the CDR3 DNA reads TGTGCCAGCAGCTCACTAGCGGGGGTAGAGACCCAGTACTTC. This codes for CASSSLAGVETQYF.

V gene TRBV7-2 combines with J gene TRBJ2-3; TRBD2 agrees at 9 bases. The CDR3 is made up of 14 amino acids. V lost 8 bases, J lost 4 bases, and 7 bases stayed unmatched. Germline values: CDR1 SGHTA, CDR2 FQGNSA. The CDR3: CASEAGGLSDTQYF. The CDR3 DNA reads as TGTGCCAGCGAGGCGGGGGGGCTTTCAGATACGCAGTATTTT. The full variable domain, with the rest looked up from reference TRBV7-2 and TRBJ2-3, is GAGVSQSPSNKVTEKGKDVELRCDPISGHTALYWYRQSLGQGLEFLIYFQGNSAPDKSGLPSDRFSAERTGGSVSTLTIQRTQQEDSAVYLCASEAGGLSDTQYFGPGTRLTVL.

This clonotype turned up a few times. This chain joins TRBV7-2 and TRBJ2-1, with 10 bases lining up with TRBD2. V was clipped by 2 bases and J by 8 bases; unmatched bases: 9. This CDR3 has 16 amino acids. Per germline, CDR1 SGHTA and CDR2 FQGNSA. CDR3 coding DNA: TGTGCCAGCAGCTTACTAGCGGGGGTCTCCTGGGATGAGCAGTTCTTC. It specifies CASSLLAGVSWDEQFF. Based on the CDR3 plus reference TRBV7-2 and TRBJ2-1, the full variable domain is GAGVSQSPSNKVTEKGKDVELRCDPISGHTALYWYRQSLGQGLEFLIYFQGNSAPDKSGLPSDRFSAERTGGSVSTLTIQRTQQEDSAVYLCASSLLAGVSWDEQFFGPGTRLTVL.